The following is a TCR beta chain sequence with its context. Its antigen is unknown. The data were obtained in a study of cytomegalovirus exposure and HLA in healthy donors. Study-level findings and limits: Association of about 17,000 TCR beta sequences with HLA alleles was found at 0.05 false discovery rate in a later analysis. HLA-A and HLA-B allele assignments for most subjects were reportedly predicted accurately using TCR beta sequences. Reports showed the classifier diagnosing cytomegalovirus status with high specificity and sensitivity. As a later analysis revealed, most CMV-associated TCR beta chains appeared HLA-restricted.

The CDR3 is made up of 16 amino acids. The V and J ends lost 4 bases and 11 bases, in that order; junction bases with no gene match: 15. Germline V gene data show CDR1 as SGDLS and CDR2 as YYNGEE. PCR employed 60 Vbeta and 13 Jbeta primers. The table came from immunoSEQ multiplex PCR; TCRdb's copy has only in-frame clones and leaves some out. The sample shows 150,000 to 200,000 clones, about 90% of them seen only once. The receptor comes from a girl under three years old in good health and CMV-seronegative. Input material: PBMCs. The V and J genes are TRBV9 and TRBJ1-4; 9 bases fit TRBD1. In DNA form, the CDR3 reads TGTGCCAGCAGCACCCACTTTGACAGGGGGATTGGGAAACTGTTTTTT. Its protein product is CASSTHFDRGIGKLFF.